Below, one T cell receptor (beta chain) is given with its context. In this sample, this clonotype turned up many times. This clone's antigen is unknown. Per-nucleotide qualities are absent, and no much larger clonotype sits a single base away. The record originates from a study of chronic HIV infection and antiretroviral therapy (dated by TCRdb to between 2014 and 2017). Library method: 5' RACE. Reads for this sample came from an Illumina MiSeq. TCRdb cleaned the public reads at Q25 with fastp, built clones with MiXCR and kept in-frame beta chains. Each entry merges the rows of one CDR3 protein and shows their most common DNA and genes. This sample holds about 38,000 distinct CDR3 sequences; roughly 8.8% were observed only once. Clones ranked in the top ten supply 2.9% of the sample. The CDR3 contains 14 residues, cysteine and phenylalanine counted. Just the 42-base CDR3 DNA is kept, in frame starting at base 1. For CDR1 and CDR2, the germline V gene lists SQVTM and ANQGSEA. V is pared back by 4 bases and J by 5 bases, with 18 bases lying between the germline termini.

Sample: peripheral blood. The chain joins TRBV29-1 to TRBJ2-7; TRBD1 is a possible D gene, resting on 6 matching bases. This TCR was recovered from an adult who had HIV and had not received antiretroviral therapy, or was an uninfected healthy control (not recorded which). The CDR3 region reads CSVALTGPGDEQYF. The DNA is as follows: TGCAGCGTTGCCCTGACAGGCCCTGGGGACGAGCAGTACTTC.